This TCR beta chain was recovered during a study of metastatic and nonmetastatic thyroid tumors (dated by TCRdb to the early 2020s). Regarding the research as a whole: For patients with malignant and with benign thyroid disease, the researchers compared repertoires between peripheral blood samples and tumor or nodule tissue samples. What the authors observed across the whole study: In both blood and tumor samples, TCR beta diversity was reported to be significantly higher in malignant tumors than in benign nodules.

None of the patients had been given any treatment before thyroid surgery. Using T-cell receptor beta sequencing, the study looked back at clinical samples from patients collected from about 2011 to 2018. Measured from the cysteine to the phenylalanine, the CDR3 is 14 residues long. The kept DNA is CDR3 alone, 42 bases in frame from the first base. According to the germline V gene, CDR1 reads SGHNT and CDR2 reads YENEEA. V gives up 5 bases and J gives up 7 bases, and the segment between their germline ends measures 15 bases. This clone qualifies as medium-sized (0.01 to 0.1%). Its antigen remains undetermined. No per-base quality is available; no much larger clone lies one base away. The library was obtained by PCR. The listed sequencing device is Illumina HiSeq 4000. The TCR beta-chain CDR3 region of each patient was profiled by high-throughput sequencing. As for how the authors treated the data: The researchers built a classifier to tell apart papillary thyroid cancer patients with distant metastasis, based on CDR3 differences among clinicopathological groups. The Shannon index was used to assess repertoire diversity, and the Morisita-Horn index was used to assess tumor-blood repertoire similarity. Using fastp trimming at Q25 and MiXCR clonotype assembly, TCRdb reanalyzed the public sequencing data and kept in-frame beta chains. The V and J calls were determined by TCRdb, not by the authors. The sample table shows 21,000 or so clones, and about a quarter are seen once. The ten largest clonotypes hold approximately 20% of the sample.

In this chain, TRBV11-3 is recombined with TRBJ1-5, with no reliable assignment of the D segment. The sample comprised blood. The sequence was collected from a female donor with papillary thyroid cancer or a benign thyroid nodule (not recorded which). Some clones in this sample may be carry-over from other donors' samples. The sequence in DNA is TGTGCCAGCAGCCGACGTAAGTTAAGGCAGCCCCAGCATTTT. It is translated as CASSRRKLRQPQHF. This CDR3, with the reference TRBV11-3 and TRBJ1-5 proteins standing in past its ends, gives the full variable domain EAGVVQSPRYKIIEKKQPVAFWCNPISGHNTLYWYLQNLGQGPELLIRYENEEAVDDSQLPKDRFSAERLKGVDSTLKIQPAELGDSAVYLCASSRRKLRQPQHFGDGTRLSIL.